These 8 T cell receptor beta chains originate from one sample sequenced in a study of shared clonotypes between healthy human individuals. Libraries were prepared by immunoSEQ multiplex PCR; TCRdb keeps only in-frame clonotypes and omits some of them. Among under 1 million clones listed, over 90% were seen once. Naive CD8 cells lacked CD45RO, underwent positive selection for CCR7 and left out terminally differentiated effector memory CD45RA+ cells. Input material: naive CD8+ T cells sorted from blood. All receptors come from a man aged 25 to 45 in good health.

The V call is TRBV7-9, the J call TRBJ1-2; no definite D call. Trimming took off 5 bases at V and 2 bases at J, with 18 bases between the two ends. The CDR3 contains 16 residues. Germline CDR1 SEHNR, CDR2 FQNEAQ (reference sequence). The CDR3 spells CASSHPAEAENYGYTF. As DNA, the CDR3 is TGTGCCAGCAGCCACCCTGCGGAAGCGGAGAACTATGGCTACACCTTC. Full variable domain (remainder filled in from reference TRBV7-9 and TRBJ1-2): DTGVSQNPRHKITKRGQNVTFRCDPISEHNRLYWYRQTLGQGPEFLTYFQNEAQLEKSRLLSDRFSAERPKGSFSTLEIQRTEQGDSAMYLCASSHPAEAENYGYTFGSGTRLTVV.

The V and J genes are TRBV27 and TRBJ2-1, with D unclear. The CDR3 spans 15 residues. Germline assignment: CDR1 MNHEY and CDR2 SMNVEV (reference sequence). The ends were cut back, 4 bases at V and 4 bases at J, with 14 bases in the middle. This chain's CDR3 is CASSSVPTVYNEQFF. In nucleotides, the CDR3 is TGTGCCAGCAGTTCAGTTCCGACTGTGTACAATGAGCAGTTCTTC.

The chain combines TRBV27 with TRBJ2-7; possible D gene TRBD2, 6 bases. CDR1 and CDR2 from the germline V gene are MNHEY and SMNVEV (reference sequence). Between the trimmed V and J ends, which lost 4 bases and 2 bases, there was a span of 15 bases. The CDR3 loop spans 15 amino acids. The CDR3 sequence: CASSSGSGNPYEQYF. The CDR3 DNA is TGTGCCAGCAGTTCCGGGAGTGGAAACCCCTACGAGCAGTACTTC.

The table lists this clone with a few counts. Additional DNA sequences in this sample encode the identical CDR3. The chain combines TRBV28 with TRBJ1-4; tentative D call: TRBD1 (5 bases). Between the trimmed V and J ends, which lost 6 bases and 3 bases, there was a span of 11 bases. CDR3 length: 14 residues. Germline V CDR1 and CDR2: MDHEN, SYDVKM. The CDR3 DNA is TGTGCCAGCAGCCGAGACAGACCTAATGAAAAACTGTTTTTT. This gives the protein CASSRDRPNEKLFF.

The V and J genes are TRBV30 and TRBJ2-7; no clear D gene. V was pared by 7 bases and J by 2 bases, with 18 bases between. The CDR3 runs 14 residues. Germline CDR1 reads GTSNPN; CDR2 reads SVGIG (reference sequence). The CDR3 DNA reads as TGTGCCTTCACGACTTCCACCAGCCCCTACGAGCAGTACTTC. Protein: CAFTTSTSPYEQYF.

The rearrangement uses TRBV11-1 and TRBJ2-1; 14 bases agree with TRBD2. CDR3 size: 16 residues. The J segment lost 6 bases and the V segment lost 4 bases, leaving 5 bases of the junction unmatched. Germline-derived CDR1 and CDR2 are SGHAT and FQDESV (reference sequence). CDR3 region: CASSSGLAGVANEQFF. DNA of the CDR3: TGTGCCAGCAGCTCGGGACTAGCGGGAGTTGCCAATGAGCAGTTCTTC. The full variable domain, its missing parts supplied by reference TRBV11-1 and TRBJ2-1, is EAEVAQSPRYKITEKSQAVAFWCDPISGHATLYWYRQILGQGPELLVQFQDESVVDDSQLPKDRFSAERLKGVDSTLKIQPAELGDSAMYLCASSSGLAGVANEQFFGPGTRLTVL.

This rearrangement joins TRBV11-2 to TRBJ2-2, with a tentative D call TRBD2 (5 bases). Germline values: CDR1 SGHAT, CDR2 FQNNGV. CDR3 length: 14 amino acids. The ends were cut back, 5 bases at V and 6 bases at J, with 13 bases in the middle. CDR3 residues: CASSRTPGSGELFF. The DNA of the CDR3 is TGTGCCAGCAGCCGAACACCGGGATCCGGGGAGCTGTTTTTT.

As regards this clone: The same CDR3 can be traced to other DNA sequences in this sample. The V gene is TRBV19, the J gene TRBJ2-1; 12 bases match TRBD2. The CDR3 spans 15 residues. Trimming at V came to 3 bases and at J to 4 bases, leaving 1 base not matched to a gene. Germline V CDR1 and CDR2: LNHDA, SQIVND (reference sequence). CDR3 DNA sequence: TGTGCCAGTAGTATCGGACTAGCGGGATACAATGAGCAGTTCTTC. Protein: CASSIGLAGYNEQFF.